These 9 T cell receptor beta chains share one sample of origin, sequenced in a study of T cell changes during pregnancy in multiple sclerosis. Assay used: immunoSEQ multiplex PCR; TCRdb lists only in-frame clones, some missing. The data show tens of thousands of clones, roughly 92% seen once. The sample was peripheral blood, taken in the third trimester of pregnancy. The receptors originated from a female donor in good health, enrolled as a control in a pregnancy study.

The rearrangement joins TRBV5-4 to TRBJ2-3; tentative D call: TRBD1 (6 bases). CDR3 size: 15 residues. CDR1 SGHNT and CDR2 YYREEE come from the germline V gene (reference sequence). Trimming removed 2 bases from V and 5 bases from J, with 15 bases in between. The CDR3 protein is CASSFYRDTRDTQYF. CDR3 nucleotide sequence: TGTGCCAGCAGCTTTTACAGGGATACCCGAGATACGCAGTATTTT.

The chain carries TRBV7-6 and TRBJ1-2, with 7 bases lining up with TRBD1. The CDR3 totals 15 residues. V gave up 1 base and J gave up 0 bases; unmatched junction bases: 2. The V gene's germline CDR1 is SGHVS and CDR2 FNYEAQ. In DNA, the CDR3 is TGTGCCAGCAGCTTAGAACAGGGGCCTAACTATGGCTACACCTTC. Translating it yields CASSLEQGPNYGYTF.

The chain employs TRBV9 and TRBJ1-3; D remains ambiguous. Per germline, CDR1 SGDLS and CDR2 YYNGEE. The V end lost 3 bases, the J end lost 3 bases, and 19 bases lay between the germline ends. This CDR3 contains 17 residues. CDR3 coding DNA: TGTGCCAGCAGCGGACACCCAGGAGGGAGAGGTGGAAACACCATATATTTT. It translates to CASSGHPGGRGGNTIYF.

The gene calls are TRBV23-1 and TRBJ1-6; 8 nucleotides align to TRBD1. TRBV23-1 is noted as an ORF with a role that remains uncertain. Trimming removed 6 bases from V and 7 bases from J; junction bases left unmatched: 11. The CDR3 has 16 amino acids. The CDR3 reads CASRQGGQAWNSPLHF. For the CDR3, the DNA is TGCGCCAGCAGACAAGGGGGACAGGCCTGGAATTCACCCCTCCACTTT.

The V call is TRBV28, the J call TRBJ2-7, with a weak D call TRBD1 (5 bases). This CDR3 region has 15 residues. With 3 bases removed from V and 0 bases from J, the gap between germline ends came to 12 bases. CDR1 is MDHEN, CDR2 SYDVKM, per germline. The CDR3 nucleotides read TGTGCCAGCAGTTTGAATCGCAGGGTCTCCTACGAGCAGTACTTC. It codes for CASSLNRRVSYEQYF.

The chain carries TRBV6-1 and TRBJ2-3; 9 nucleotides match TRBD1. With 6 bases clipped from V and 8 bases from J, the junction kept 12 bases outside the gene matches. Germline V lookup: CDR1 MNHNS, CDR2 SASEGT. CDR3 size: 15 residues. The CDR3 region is CASRTRDRVQGTQYF. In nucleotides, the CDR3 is TGTGCCAGCAGGACCCGGGACAGGGTGCAAGGTACGCAGTATTTT.

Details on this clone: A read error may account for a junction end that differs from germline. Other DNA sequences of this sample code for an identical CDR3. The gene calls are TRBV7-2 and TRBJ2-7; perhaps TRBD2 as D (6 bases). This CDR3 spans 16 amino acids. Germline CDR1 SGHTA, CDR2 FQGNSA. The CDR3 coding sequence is TGTGCCAGCAGCTTAATGCCCATCGGGAGTGGGAACGAGCAGTACTTT. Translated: CASSLMPIGSGNEQYF.

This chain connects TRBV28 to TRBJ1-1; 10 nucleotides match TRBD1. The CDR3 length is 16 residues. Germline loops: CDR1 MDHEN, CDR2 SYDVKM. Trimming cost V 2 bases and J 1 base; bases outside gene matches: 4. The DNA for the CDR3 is TGTGCCAGCAGTTTAAGACAGGGGGCGCCGAACACTGAAGCTTTCTTT. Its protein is CASSLRQGAPNTEAFF.

Written as DNA, the CDR3 is TGTGCCATCGGACTAGCGGGAGGACGCGGGAAGCAGTACTTC. Translated: CAIGLAGGRGKQYF. The chain carries TRBV10-3 and TRBJ2-7; the match to TRBD2 covers 14 bases. V dropped 8 bases and J dropped 8; count of bases not matched to a gene: 8. Germline loops: CDR1 ENHRY, CDR2 SYGVKD. CDR3 length: 14 amino acids.